Following are 15 T cell receptor beta chains from one sample sequenced in a study of blood T cell repertoires in COVID-19 (dated by TCRdb to 2020 to 2022). The library was generated by the immunoSEQ multiplex PCR assay. This is the immuneACCESS table as TCRdb keeps it, with only in-frame sequences that have V and J called. A part of the clones is gone; compared with another copy, unresolved V genes explain less than half, and the rest is unexplained. The sample data list about 350,000 clones, and 88% of these were observed just once. The ten most abundant clones make up 0.85% to 1.3% of the sample. Sequences were obtained from PBMCs or T cells enriched from blood (not recorded which). These receptors came from a young woman who had been exposed to COVID-19.

This sequence joins TRBV11-3 and TRBJ2-1; the match to TRBD2 covers 9 bases. In germline, CDR1 is SGHNT, CDR2 YENEEA. J gave up 1 base and V 1 base, and 11 bases lay outside the gene matches. The CDR3 has 19 amino acids. The CDR3 DNA follows: TGTGCCAGCAGCTTAGTCCCTGGGGGAAGCGGGAGGTCCTACAATGAGCAGTTCTTC. Translation: CASSLVPGGSGRSYNEQFF.

The chain has TRBV18 and TRBJ2-3; 8 bases are shared with TRBD2. V was pared by 3 bases and J by 4 bases, with 9 bases of the junction left unmatched. The CDR3 has 16 residues. Germline CDR1 and CDR2: KGHSH and LQKENI. The CDR3 sequence is CASSPSGTRGADTQYF. The CDR3 nucleotides are TGTGCCAGCTCACCTAGTGGGACTAGGGGTGCAGATACGCAGTATTTT.

The chain uses TRBV4-2 and TRBJ1-2; D ambiguous. Germline CDR1 LGHNA, CDR2 YNFKEQ. Trimming removed 1 base from V and 3 bases from J, with 15 bases in between. The CDR3 is 16 residues long. The CDR3 spells CASSQAPGGDYYGYTF. The CDR3 bases are TGTGCCAGCAGCCAAGCCCCCGGAGGAGATTACTATGGCTACACCTTC.

The gene calls are TRBV25-1 and TRBJ2-7; TRBD2 aligns across 14 bases. Trimming took 5 bases from V and 4 from J; bases not matched to a gene: 7. The CDR3 is 16 residues long. Per germline, CDR1 MGHDK and CDR2 SYGVNS. CDR3 amino acids: CASSLGTSGSKYEQYF. The CDR3 DNA reads as TGTGCCAGCAGTCTCGGGACTAGCGGGAGTAAGTACGAGCAGTACTTC.

V usage is TRBV3-1 (or the pseudogene TRBV3-2) and J usage is TRBJ2-1; 7 nucleotides line up with TRBD2. This CDR3 spans 15 amino acids. The germline gives CDR1 LGHDT, CDR2 YNNKEL (reference sequence). The junction had 13 bases not matched to a gene; V was cut back by 4 bases and J by 10 bases. For the CDR3, the DNA is TGTGCCAGCAGCCTACTTTCTACTAGCGCGGGCGAGCAGTTCTTC. It is translated as CASSLLSTSAGEQFF.

The chain combines TRBV19 with TRBJ2-1, with 12 bases identical to TRBD2. CDR3 length: 16 residues. Germline-derived CDR1 and CDR2 are LNHDA and SQIVND (reference sequence). The ends lost 3 bases at V and 6 bases at J; junction bases unmatched: 6. CDR3 nucleotides: TGTGCCAGTAGTATGACTAGCGGGAGTGGTAGCAATGAGCAGTTCTTC. Encoded protein: CASSMTSGSGSNEQFF.

The chain uses TRBV4-1 and TRBJ1-2; D not resolved. CDR3 length: 15 residues. Trimming shortened V by 1 base and J by 4 bases, and 13 bases separated the two germline ends. From germline, CDR1 is MGHRA and CDR2 YSYEKL. CDR3 sequence: CASSQGGELGYGYTF. CDR3 DNA sequence: TGCGCCAGCAGCCAAGGCGGGGAGTTGGGCTATGGCTACACCTTC.

V usage is TRBV25-1 and J usage is TRBJ2-1; 7 nucleotides line up with TRBD1. The CDR3 loop spans 15 amino acids. V dropped 2 bases and J dropped 7; count of bases not matched to a gene: 8. The germline CDR1 and CDR2 sequences are MGHDK and SYGVNS. CDR3 in DNA: TGTGCCAGCAGTGAAGGGGTCGACAGGGCTAATGAGCAGTTCTTC. Protein product: CASSEGVDRANEQFF.

V gene TRBV9 combines with J gene TRBJ1-1, with D unresolved. Trimming removed 3 bases from V and 8 bases from J, with 11 bases in between. This CDR3 is 12 amino acids long. The germline gives CDR1 SGDLS, CDR2 YYNGEE. In DNA form, the CDR3 reads TGTGCCAGCAGCGGGAGGGAGGCCGAAGCTTTCTTT. This sequence encodes CASSGREAEAFF.

The chain combines TRBV28 with TRBJ2-1; possibly TRBD2 for D (6 bases). Germline-derived CDR1 and CDR2 are MDHEN and SYDVKM. V was cut by 8 bases and J by 4 bases, with 9 bases left in between. The CDR3 extends over 12 amino acids. The CDR3 spells CASWGLYNEQFF. Written as DNA, the CDR3 is TGTGCCAGCTGGGGACTTTACAATGAGCAGTTCTTC.

The rearrangement joins TRBV28 to TRBJ2-4; 8 bases are shared with TRBD2. The CDR3 has 14 residues. Germline V gives CDR1 MDHEN, CDR2 SYDVKM. V shed 6 bases and J 8 bases; nucleotides not matched to a gene: 9. CDR3 nucleotide sequence: TGTGCCAGCAGCGAAAGCGGGGGAGGGGACATTCAGTACTTC. Encoded protein: CASSESGGGDIQYF.

The genes are TRBV27 and TRBJ1-5; a possible D gene is TRBD1 (6 bases). With 2 bases removed from V and 6 bases from J, the gap between germline ends came to 14 bases. The CDR3 has 15 residues. The germline V gene has CDR1 MNHEY and CDR2 SMNVEV (reference sequence). The CDR3 DNA reads as TGTGCCAGCAGTTTAAGGGCAGGGGAAGGTCAGCCCCAGCATTTT. It specifies CASSLRAGEGQPQHF.

This clone was picked up a small number of times. The chain combines TRBV15 with TRBJ1-2; tentatively, D is TRBD1 (5 bases). This CDR3 comprises 13 residues. Trimming took off 4 bases at V and 6 bases at J, with 12 bases between the two ends. Per the germline V gene, CDR1 is LNHNV and CDR2 is YYDKDF (reference sequence). The CDR3 sequence is CATSIGVRDGYTF. CDR3 coding DNA: TGTGCCACCAGCATAGGGGTTAGGGATGGCTACACCTTC. The full variable domain, its missing parts supplied by reference TRBV15 and TRBJ1-2, is DAMVIQNPRYQVTQFGKPVTLSCSQTLNHNVMYWYQQKSSQAPKLLFHYYDKDFNNEADTPDNFQSRRPNTSFCFLDIRSPGLGDTAMYLCATSIGVRDGYTFGSGTRLTVV.

The rearrangement joins TRBV30 to TRBJ2-1, with TRBD2 matching over 7 bases. The CDR3 extends over 15 amino acids. Trimming at V came to 0 bases and at J to 8 bases, leaving 10 bases not matched to a gene. Germline V gene lookup returns CDR1 GTSNPN and CDR2 SVGIG (reference sequence). The chain's CDR3 is CAWSVWGGSYDEQFF. Written as DNA, the CDR3 is TGTGCCTGGAGTGTGTGGGGCGGGAGTTATGATGAGCAGTTCTTC. The full variable domain, its missing parts supplied by reference TRBV30 and TRBJ2-1, is SQTIHQWPATLVQPVGSPLSLECTVEGTSNPNLYWYRQAAGRGLQLLFYSVGIGQISSEVPQNLSASRPQDRQFILSSKKLLLSDSGFYLCAWSVWGGSYDEQFFGPGTRLTVL.

The rearrangement joins TRBV5-1 to TRBJ1-2; 8 nucleotides agree with TRBD1. CDR3 length equals 15 residues. The V segment lost 0 bases and the J segment 4 bases; nucleotides outside the gene matches: 5. CDR1 is SGHRS and CDR2 is YFSETQ in the germline V gene. The CDR3 sequence is CASSLEGTGGYGYTF. CDR3 nucleotides: TGCGCCAGCAGCTTGGAGGGGACAGGAGGCTATGGCTACACCTTC.